This T cell receptor beta chain is from a study of molecular identifiers for immune sequencing clone quantification. Whole-study findings and limits: Over 97% of effector molecules, but under 1% in naive cells, were held by clones with more than 20 RNA copies.

At least ten counts were recorded for this clonotype. The antigen is undetermined. TCRdb ran MiXCR on the PCR reads and lists one entry per CDR3 protein. Seen here are about 640,000 distinct CDR3 sequences, 15% to 20% observed once, and the top ten hold 0.75% to 0.95%. Sorting isolated naive CD8 T cells as CD8+CD4-CCR7+CD45RA+ events. This receptor was identified in a human donor in good health. Some libraries in this study had Jurkat cell RNA spiked in. Material: naive CD8+ T cells from blood, with Jurkat cell RNA spiked in. As for subset: FACS-sorted CD8+CD4-CCR7+CD45RA+ naive T cells.

In DNA, the CDR3 is TGTGCCAGCAGCTTGGAGGTGACAGGGGTGCCAGACGAGCAGTACTTC. It encodes CASSLEVTGVPDEQYF. The rearrangement joins TRBV5-4 to TRBJ2-7; 8 bases line up with TRBD1. This CDR3 comprises 16 residues. Germline CDR1 is SGHNT and CDR2 is YYREEE (reference sequence). V lost 0 bases and J lost 5; bases outside the gene matches: 10.